This entry is about one TCR beta chain. CDR3 length: 16 residues. Germline assignment: CDR1 SGHRS and CDR2 YFSETQ. V trimming: 3 bases; J trimming: 2 bases; junction bases outside the gene matches: 7. These data belong to a study of technical replicates of blood from a handful of donors. Measured with immunoSEQ multiplex PCR; TCRdb has only the in-frame clones, and not every one. Among nearly 80,000 clones, nearly 95% were seen once, and the ten largest hold about 0.4%. Sequenced input: T cells isolated from PBMCs. The TCR originated in a human donor in good health. This chain uses TRBV5-1 with TRBJ2-2; 7 bases map to TRBD1. Here the CDR3 reads CASSWTGTVNTGELFF. Here the CDR3 DNA reads TGCGCCAGCAGCTGGACCGGGACAGTTAACACCGGGGAGCTGTTTTTT.